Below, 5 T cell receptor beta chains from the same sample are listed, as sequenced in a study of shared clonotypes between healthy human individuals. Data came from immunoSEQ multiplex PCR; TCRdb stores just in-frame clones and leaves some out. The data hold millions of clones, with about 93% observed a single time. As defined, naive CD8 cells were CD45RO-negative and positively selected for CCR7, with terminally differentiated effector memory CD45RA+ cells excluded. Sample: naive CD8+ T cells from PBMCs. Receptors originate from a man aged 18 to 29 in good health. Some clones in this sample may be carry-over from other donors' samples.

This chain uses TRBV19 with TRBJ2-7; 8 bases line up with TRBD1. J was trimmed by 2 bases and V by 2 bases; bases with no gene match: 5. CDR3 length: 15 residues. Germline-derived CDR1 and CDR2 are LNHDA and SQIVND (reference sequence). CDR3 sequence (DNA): TGTGCCAGTAGTATACAGGGGGCGCAGACCTACGAGCAGTACTTC. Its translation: CASSIQGAQTYEQYF.

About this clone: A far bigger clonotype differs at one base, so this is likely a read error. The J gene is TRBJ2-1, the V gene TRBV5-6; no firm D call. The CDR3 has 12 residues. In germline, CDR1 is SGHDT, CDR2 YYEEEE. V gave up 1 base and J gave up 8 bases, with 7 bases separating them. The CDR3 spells CASSLRGYEQFF. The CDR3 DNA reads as TGTGCCAGCAGCTTGCGTGGGTATGAGCAGTTCTTC.

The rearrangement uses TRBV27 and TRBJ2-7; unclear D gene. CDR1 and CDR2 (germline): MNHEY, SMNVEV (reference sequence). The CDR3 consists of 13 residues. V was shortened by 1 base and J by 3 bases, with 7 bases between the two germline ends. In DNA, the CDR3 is TGTGCCAGCAGTTTATTGAACCGCTACGAGCAGTACTTC. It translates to CASSLLNRYEQYF.

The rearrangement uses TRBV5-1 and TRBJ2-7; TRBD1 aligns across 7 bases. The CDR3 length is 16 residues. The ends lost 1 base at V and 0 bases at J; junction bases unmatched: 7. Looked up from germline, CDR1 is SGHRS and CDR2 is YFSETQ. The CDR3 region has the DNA TGCGCCAGCAGCTTGTTGAGACAGGGAACCTCCTACGAGCAGTACTTC. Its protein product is CASSLLRQGTSYEQYF.

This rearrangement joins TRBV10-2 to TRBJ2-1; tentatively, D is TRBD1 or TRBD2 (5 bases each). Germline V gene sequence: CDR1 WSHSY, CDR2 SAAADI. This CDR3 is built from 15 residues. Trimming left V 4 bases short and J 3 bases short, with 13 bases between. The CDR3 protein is CASSVDAGSYNEQFF. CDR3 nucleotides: TGCGCCAGCAGTGTGGATGCAGGGAGCTACAATGAGCAGTTCTTC.